These 32 T cell receptor beta chains share one sample of origin, sequenced in a study of cytomegalovirus exposure and HLA in healthy donors (dated by TCRdb to between 2016 and 2019). The library was prepared using the immunoSEQ multiplex PCR assay. For the multiplex PCR, a mixture combining 60 forward primers for TCR Vbeta segments and 13 reverse primers for TCR Jbeta segments was used. As stored in TCRdb, this immuneACCESS dataset retains in-frame rearrangements with V and J assigned. A fraction of the clones does not appear; measured against another copy, unresolved V genes explain less than half of the discrepancy, and the remainder lacks a known reason. This specimen's table enumerates over 70,000 clones. The ten top clones hold 4.5% to 5% of the sample. Material for sequencing was PBMCs. The receptors here all came from a middle-aged woman in good health and CMV-seropositive.

The chain uses TRBV7-9 and TRBJ1-1; no clear D. The CDR3 sequence is 12 residues long. Germline V gene sequence: CDR1 SEHNR, CDR2 FQNEAQ (reference sequence). Trimming pared 5 bases from V and 6 bases from J, leaving 10 bases between. The CDR3: CASSPPTAEAFF. CDR3 nucleotide sequence: TGTGCCAGCAGCCCACCTACGGCTGAAGCTTTCTTT.

The chain combines TRBV5-1 with TRBJ1-4, with D possibly TRBD1 on 5 matching bases. The CDR3 covers 14 residues. The germline CDR1 and CDR2 sequences are SGHRS and YFSETQ. With 2 bases removed from V and 8 bases from J, the gap between germline ends came to 13 bases. The CDR3: CASSLDRRREKLFF. The CDR3 bases are TGCGCCAGCAGCTTAGACAGACGAAGAGAAAAACTGTTTTTT.

This chain uses TRBV11-3 with TRBJ2-5; TRBD2 agrees at 7 bases. V was pared by 0 bases and J by 4 bases, with 5 bases of the junction left unmatched. This CDR3 has 15 residues. Germline CDR1 is SGHNT and CDR2 is YENEEA. The CDR3 bases are TGTGCCAGCAGCTTAGATCTTTGGGGGGGAGAGACCCAGTACTTC. It encodes CASSLDLWGGETQYF.

This chain links TRBV20-1 with TRBJ2-4; 7 bases line up with TRBD1. CDR1 DFQATT and CDR2 SNEGSKA come from the germline V gene (reference sequence). This CDR3 spans 11 amino acids. With 6 bases clipped from V and 14 bases from J, the junction kept 10 bases outside the gene matches. The CDR3 DNA sequence: TGCAGTGCACCTCAGGGGGTCTGGGAGTACTTC. Its protein is CSAPQGVWEYF.

V is TRBV25-1 and J is TRBJ2-7; 7 bases are shared with TRBD1. The V gene's germline CDR1 is MGHDK and CDR2 SYGVNS. The length of the CDR3 is 16 residues. J gave up 2 bases and V 1 base, and 8 bases lay outside the gene matches. The CDR3 protein is CASSEFRDSNPYEQYF. The DNA for the CDR3 is TGTGCCAGCAGTGAATTTCGGGACAGTAACCCCTACGAGCAGTACTTC.

The chain recombines TRBV5-4 with TRBJ2-7; 9 bases are shared with TRBD1. Germline trimming cut 4 bases from V and 6 bases from J; bases unmatched to any gene: 11. Germline V CDR1 and CDR2: SGHNT, YYREEE (reference sequence). The CDR3 consists of 15 residues. As DNA, the CDR3 is TGTGCCAGCAGCGGGAGGACAGGGGATGAAAGCGAGCAGTACTTC. It yields the protein CASSGRTGDESEQYF.

The rearrangement uses TRBV5-1 and TRBJ2-3; D is possibly TRBD2 (7 bases). The germline V gene encodes CDR1 SGHRS and CDR2 YFSETQ. Deletions cut 3 bases from V and 0 bases from J, with 17 bases between. There are 17 residues in the CDR3. This CDR3 is CASSSPRRGQSTDTQYF. CDR3 sequence (DNA): TGCGCCAGCAGCTCCCCGCGGCGGGGGCAAAGCACAGATACGCAGTATTTT.

The chain uses TRBV29-1 and TRBJ1-1; weak D call: TRBD1 (5 bases). The CDR3 length is 15 residues. The ends were cut back, 0 bases at V and 0 bases at J, with 11 bases in the middle. Germline assignment: CDR1 SQVTM and CDR2 ANQGSEA. The CDR3 coding sequence is TGCAGCGTTGAAGATCTGGGGGGGATGAACACTGAAGCTTTCTTT. It encodes CSVEDLGGMNTEAFF.

The DNA for the CDR3 is TGTGCCAGCAGCTACAGGGGCGGGCATGAGACCCAGTACTTC. This translates into CASSYRGGHETQYF. The V and J genes are TRBV7-9 and TRBJ2-5, with 7 bases identical to TRBD1. Germline trimming cut 4 bases from V and 5 bases from J; bases unmatched to any gene: 7. There are 14 residues in the CDR3. From germline, CDR1 is SEHNR and CDR2 FQNEAQ (reference sequence).

The V and J genes are TRBV5-4 and TRBJ1-2, with 8 nucleotides matching TRBD1. V lost 4 bases to trimming and J lost 4 bases; unmatched junction nucleotides: 12. Germline lookup yields CDR1 SGHNT and CDR2 YYREEE (reference sequence). This CDR3 region has 16 residues. CDR3 in amino acids: CASSGAGQGRSYGYTF. Here the CDR3 DNA reads TGTGCCAGCAGCGGGGCTGGACAGGGAAGATCCTATGGCTACACCTTC. The full variable domain, completed using reference TRBV5-4 and TRBJ1-2, is ETGVTQSPTHLIKTRGQQVTLRCSSQSGHNTVSWYQQALGQGPQFIFQYYREEENGRGNFPPRFSGLQFPNYSSELNVNALELDDSALYLCASSGAGQGRSYGYTFGSGTRLTVV.

The chain employs TRBV10-3 and TRBJ1-5, with D possibly being TRBD1 (5 bases). This CDR3 contains 12 residues. CDR1 ENHRY and CDR2 SYGVKD come from the germline V gene. V was cut by 11 bases and J by 11 bases, with 19 bases left in between. The DNA of the CDR3 is TGTGCCGCCTCCCCGGACAATCGGGCCCAGCATTTT. It is translated as CAASPDNRAQHF.

The V call is TRBV15, the J call TRBJ1-6, with D tentatively TRBD1 (5 bases). V lost 3 bases to trimming and J lost 5 bases, with 11 bases between them. CDR3 length: 15 residues. Germline V gene sequence: CDR1 LNHNV, CDR2 YYDKDF (reference sequence). CDR3 sequence reads: CATSRWEGNNSPLHF. The CDR3 DNA reads as TGTGCCACCAGCAGGTGGGAGGGGAATAATTCACCCCTCCACTTT.

The chain couples TRBV5-1 to TRBJ2-3; the D is unclear. The CDR3 contains 15 residues. Germline-derived CDR1 and CDR2 are SGHRS and YFSETQ. Trimming left V 0 bases short and J 0 bases short, with 8 bases between. CDR3 protein: CASSLDRPSTDTQYF. CDR3 coding DNA: TGCGCCAGCAGCTTGGACAGACCTAGCACAGATACGCAGTATTTT.

The gene calls are TRBV4-3 and TRBJ2-7; TRBD2 matches 10 bases. The CDR3 is made up of 16 amino acids. V lost 0 bases to trimming and J lost 5 bases; unmatched junction nucleotides: 7. Germline V gives CDR1 LGHNA, CDR2 YSLEER. In nucleotides, the CDR3 is TGCGCCAGCAGCCAAGATCCGGCTAGCGGGGGAGACGAGCAGTACTTC. It specifies CASSQDPASGGDEQYF.

The chain links TRBV7-8 to TRBJ2-1; D ambiguous. The V gene's germline CDR1 is SGHVS and CDR2 FQNEAQ. The CDR3 has 17 residues. V lost 4 bases to trimming and J lost 0 bases, with 16 bases between them. As DNA, the CDR3 is TGTGCCAGCAGCTCCCGACTCCGGCTTAGCTCCTACAATGAGCAGTTCTTC. Translation gives CASSSRLRLSSYNEQFF.

This chain uses TRBV28 with TRBJ2-3; D is perhaps TRBD2 (6 bases). V was trimmed by 4 bases and J by 2 bases, leaving 22 bases between them. CDR3 size: 18 residues. Germline V CDR1 and CDR2: MDHEN, SYDVKM. CDR3 in amino acids: CASSSLPYSSDNTDTQYF. DNA of the CDR3: TGTGCCAGCAGTTCTCTACCTTATTCTAGCGACAACACAGATACGCAGTATTTT.

The rearrangement links TRBV29-1 to TRBJ1-2; no firm D call. The CDR3 runs 15 residues. Per the germline V gene, CDR1 is SQVTM and CDR2 is ANQGSEA. Trimming stripped 0 bases from V and 3 bases from J, with 14 bases between. CDR3 sequence reads: CSVEDWAGPDYGYTF. CDR3 DNA: TGCAGCGTTGAAGATTGGGCAGGCCCCGACTATGGCTACACCTTC.

This chain uses TRBV7-3 with TRBJ1-1; D perhaps matches TRBD1 (5 bases). Germline V CDR1 and CDR2: SGHTA, FQGTGA. V was clipped by 1 base and J by 5 bases, with 11 bases between them. The CDR3 has 14 residues. CDR3 in DNA: TGTGCCAGCAGCTTAAACGCAGGGCGGACTGAAGCTTTCTTT. Protein: CASSLNAGRTEAFF.

This rearrangement joins TRBV2 to TRBJ1-1, with 7 bases that match TRBD1. This CDR3 spans 14 amino acids. Germline V gene data show CDR1 as SNHLY and CDR2 as FYNNEI. V lost 4 bases and J lost 3; bases outside the gene matches: 5. CDR3 residues: CASSGRDSYTEAFF. CDR3 nucleotide sequence: TGTGCCAGCAGTGGACGGGACAGCTACACTGAAGCTTTCTTT. The full variable domain, with the rest looked up from reference TRBV2 and TRBJ1-1, is EPEVTQTPSHQVTQMGQEVILRCVPISNHLYFYWYRQILGQKVEFLVSFYNNEISEKSEIFDDQFSVERPDGSNFTLKIRSTKLEDSAMYFCASSGRDSYTEAFFGQGTRLTVV.

V gene TRBV9 combines with J gene TRBJ2-3, with D possibly being TRBD1 (6 bases). CDR1 is SGDLS and CDR2 is YYNGEE in the germline V gene. Trimming shortened V by 4 bases and J by 0 bases, and 12 bases separated the two germline ends. The CDR3 runs to 15 residues. This CDR3 reads CASSSWTASTDTQYF. CDR3 DNA: TGTGCCAGCAGCTCATGGACAGCTAGCACAGATACGCAGTATTTT.

The chain has TRBV2 and TRBJ2-1, with TRBD2 matching over 11 bases. The CDR3 consists of 15 residues. Germline trimming cut 8 bases from V and 5 bases from J; bases unmatched to any gene: 8. The germline gives CDR1 SNHLY, CDR2 FYNNEI. The CDR3 spells CASGRLAGRHNEQFF. For the CDR3, the DNA is TGTGCCAGCGGGAGACTAGCGGGACGGCACAATGAGCAGTTCTTC.

The V call is TRBV27, the J call TRBJ2-1; 7 bases align to TRBD1. V shed 5 bases, J shed 5 bases, and the junction held 6 bases outside the gene matches. CDR1 and CDR2 (germline): MNHEY, SMNVEV (reference sequence). There are 14 residues in the CDR3. The CDR3 protein is CASSADRRNNEQFF. CDR3 DNA sequence: TGTGCCAGCAGTGCGGACAGGAGAAACAATGAGCAGTTCTTC.

This chain links TRBV9 with TRBJ2-7, with D perhaps TRBD1 (6 bases). This CDR3 region has 13 residues. Trimming left V 3 bases short and J 5 bases short, with 12 bases between. The germline V gene encodes CDR1 SGDLS and CDR2 YYNGEE. The CDR3 DNA follows: TGTGCCAGCAGCGGCCCTGGGGGCCACGAGCAGTACTTC. It yields the protein CASSGPGGHEQYF.

The V gene is TRBV5-1, the J gene TRBJ1-2, with 10 bases lining up with TRBD1. After removal of 0 bases from V and 5 bases from J, the junction contained 7 bases not matched to a gene. In germline, CDR1 is SGHRS, CDR2 YFSETQ. This CDR3 has 16 amino acids. In DNA form, the CDR3 reads TGCGCCAGCAGCTTGGGACAGGGGGCGTTGGGTTATGGCTACACCTTC. Its translation is CASSLGQGALGYGYTF.

V usage is TRBV7-2 and J usage is TRBJ1-3; D gene uncertain. Germline assignment: CDR1 SGHTA and CDR2 FQGNSA. The CDR3 has 12 amino acids. Trimming cost V 5 bases and J 10 bases, with 12 bases left between them. This CDR3 reads CASSPFRETIYF. DNA for the CDR3: TGTGCCAGCAGCCCCTTTCGGGAAACCATATATTTT.

The chain employs TRBV30 and TRBJ2-3; TRBD1 might be the D (5 bases). Germline V gene sequence: CDR1 GTSNPN, CDR2 SVGIG (reference sequence). Trimming cost V 2 bases and J 6 bases, with 9 bases left between them. The CDR3 runs 12 residues. The CDR3 here is CAWSPQGDTQYF. The CDR3 nucleotides are TGTGCCTGGAGTCCGCAGGGTGATACGCAGTATTTT.

The CDR3 region is CASSLTAGVNTQYF. CDR3 bases: TGTGCCAGCAGCTTGACGGCGGGTGTTAATACGCAGTATTTT. The gene calls are TRBV5-4 and TRBJ2-3; a weak D match, TRBD2 (5 bases). The germline V gene has CDR1 SGHNT and CDR2 YYREEE (reference sequence). The CDR3 contains 14 residues. The V end was cut by 1 base, the J end by 7 bases, with 13 bases between.

The CDR3 protein is CASNAPIGRGARTEAFF. Written as DNA, the CDR3 is TGTGCCAGTAATGCGCCCATAGGTCGGGGGGCGCGGACTGAAGCTTTCTTT. The V gene is TRBV19, the J gene TRBJ1-1; weak D call: TRBD1 (6 bases). The CDR3 covers 17 residues. Germline assignment: CDR1 LNHDA and CDR2 SQIVND (reference sequence). Between the trimmed V and J ends, which lost 7 bases and 5 bases, there was a span of 26 bases.

CDR3 loop: CASSLPSGRLSTDTQYF. The CDR3 coding sequence is TGTGCCAGCAGCTTGCCTAGCGGGAGGCTAAGCACAGATACGCAGTATTTT. This chain joins TRBV11-2 and TRBJ2-3, with 11 bases that match TRBD2. CDR3 length: 17 amino acids. CDR1 is SGHAT and CDR2 is FQNNGV in the germline V gene. Trimming at V came to 3 bases and at J to 0 bases, leaving 5 bases not matched to a gene.

This sequence joins TRBV28 and TRBJ2-2; D may be TRBD1 (6 bases). CDR3 length: 15 amino acids. The germline V gene encodes CDR1 MDHEN and CDR2 SYDVKM. With 5 bases removed from V and 6 bases from J, the gap between germline ends came to 16 bases. CDR3 protein: CASSPLGGKAGELFF. CDR3 coding DNA: TGTGCCAGCAGTCCTTTAGGGGGAAAGGCCGGGGAGCTGTTTTTT. The full variable domain, in which reference TRBV28 and TRBJ2-2 provide the parts outside the CDR3, is DVKVTQSSRYLVKRTGEKVFLECVQDMDHENMFWYRQDPGLGLRLIYFSYDVKMKEKGDIPEGYSVSREKKERFSLILESASTNQTSMYLCASSPLGGKAGELFFGEGSRLTVL.

The V call is TRBV7-2, the J call TRBJ1-5; D is perhaps TRBD1 (6 bases). Germline V gives CDR1 SGHTA, CDR2 FQGNSA. The CDR3 covers 16 residues. Trimming shortened V by 6 bases and J by 5 bases, and 20 bases separated the two germline ends. The CDR3 region is CASSYFGQKGDQPQHF. The CDR3 nucleotides are TGTGCCAGCAGTTACTTCGGGCAGAAGGGGGATCAGCCCCAGCATTTT.

V gene TRBV27 combines with J gene TRBJ1-2; no clear D gene. This CDR3 has 15 amino acids. Germline loops: CDR1 MNHEY, CDR2 SMNVEV (reference sequence). Trimming cost V 8 bases and J 1 base, with 17 bases left between them. The CDR3 protein is CASRRFDGLNYGYTF. CDR3 bases: TGTGCCAGCCGACGATTTGACGGACTTAACTATGGCTACACCTTC.